The entry below describes one T cell receptor (beta chain). Its target is unknown. Tagging with unique molecular identifiers was a feature of the TCR beta cDNA libraries. TCRdb recomputed calls from the PCR reads with MiXCR, one row per CDR3 protein. The repertoire holds about 560,000 distinct CDR3 sequences, with 44% as singletons. This entry comes from a study of post-analysis software for immune sequencing data. V lost 4 bases to trimming and J lost 2 bases, with 15 bases between them. The CDR3 runs to 15 residues. The germline CDR1 and CDR2 sequences are SGHDN and FVKESK. Study outcomes and limitations: In patients, about 5 TRBV segments were more frequent than in controls, with TRBV5-6, TRBV5-1 and TRBV20-1 among them. Clustering by F measure revealed strong co-clustering among samples prepared together in one batch.

The V gene is TRBV14, the J gene TRBJ2-7; TRBD1 is a possible D gene (6 bases). The clonotype originates from a girl under 18 with multiple sclerosis. What was sequenced was blood. For the CDR3, the DNA is TGTGCCAGCAGCCGAGAAGTGGACAGCACCTACGAGCAGTACTTC. It translates to CASSREVDSTYEQYF.